This T cell receptor beta chain was recorded in a study of graft-versus-host responses after intestinal transplantation. Study-level information: Induction with anti-thymocyte globulin, then tacrolimus and steroids for roughly 3 years, was given to all recipients.

Regarding the study as a whole: Recipient marrow held GvH clones, some first seen in ileum or blood.

The protocol was immunoSEQ multiplex PCR, while the TCRdb copy is restricted to in-frame clones and leaves out a portion. The sample lists tens of thousands of clones; roughly 92% were seen once. Trimming left V 4 bases short and J 7 bases short, with 15 bases between. There are 14 residues in the CDR3. Germline assignment: CDR1 SGHRS and CDR2 YFSETQ. About this clone: The antigen remains unidentified.

The chain recombines TRBV5-1 with TRBJ2-1, with D perhaps matching TRBD2 (6 bases). This material consisted of unstimulated CD4+ T cells sorted from spleen or lymph node cells, taken before intestinal transplant. This clonotype was sampled from a human donor who received an intestinal transplant. The CDR3 is CASSRLGWMNEQFF. In DNA form, the CDR3 reads TGCGCCAGCAGCAGACTAGGGTGGATGAATGAGCAGTTCTTC.